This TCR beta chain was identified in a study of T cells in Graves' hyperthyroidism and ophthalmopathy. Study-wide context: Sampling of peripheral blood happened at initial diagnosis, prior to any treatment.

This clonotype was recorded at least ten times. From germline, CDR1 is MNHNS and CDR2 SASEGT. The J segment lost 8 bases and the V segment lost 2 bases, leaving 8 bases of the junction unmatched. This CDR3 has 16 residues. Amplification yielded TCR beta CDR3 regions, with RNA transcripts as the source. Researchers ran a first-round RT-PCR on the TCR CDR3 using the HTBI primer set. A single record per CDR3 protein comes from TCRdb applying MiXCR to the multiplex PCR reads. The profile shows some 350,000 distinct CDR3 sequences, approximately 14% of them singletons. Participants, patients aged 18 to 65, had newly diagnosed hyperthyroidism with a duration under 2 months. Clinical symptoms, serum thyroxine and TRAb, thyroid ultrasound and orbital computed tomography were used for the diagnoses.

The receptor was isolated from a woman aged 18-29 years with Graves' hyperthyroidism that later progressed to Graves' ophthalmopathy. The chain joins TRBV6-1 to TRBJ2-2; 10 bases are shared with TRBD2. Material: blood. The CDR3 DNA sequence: TGTGCCAGCAGTGAACGGTCTAGCGGGAGAACGGGGGAGCTGTTTTTT. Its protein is CASSERSSGRTGELFF.